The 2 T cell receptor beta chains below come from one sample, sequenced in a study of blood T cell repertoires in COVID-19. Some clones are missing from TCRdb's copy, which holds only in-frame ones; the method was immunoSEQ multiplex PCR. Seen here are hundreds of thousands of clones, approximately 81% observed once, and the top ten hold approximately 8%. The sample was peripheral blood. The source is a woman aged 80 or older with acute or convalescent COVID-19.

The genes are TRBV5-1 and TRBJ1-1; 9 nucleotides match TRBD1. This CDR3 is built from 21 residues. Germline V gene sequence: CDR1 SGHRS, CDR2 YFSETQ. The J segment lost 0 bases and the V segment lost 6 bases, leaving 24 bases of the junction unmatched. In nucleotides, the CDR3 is TGCGCCAGCAAGCTTGGGGGGGACAGGGAAAGGACCTTAGTAATGAACACTGAAGCTTTCTTT. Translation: CASKLGGDRERTLVMNTEAFF.

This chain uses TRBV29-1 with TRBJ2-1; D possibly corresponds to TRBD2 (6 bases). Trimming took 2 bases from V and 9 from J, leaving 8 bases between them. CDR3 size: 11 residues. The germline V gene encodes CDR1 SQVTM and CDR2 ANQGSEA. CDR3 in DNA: TGCAGCGTTGAAAGGGGAGGTGAGCAGTTCTTC. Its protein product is CSVERGGEQFF.